One and the same sample provided the 5 T cell receptor beta chains below, sequenced in a study of cytomegalovirus exposure and HLA in healthy donors listed by TCRdb under 2017. Libraries were constructed by the immunoSEQ multiplex PCR assay. For the multiplex PCR, a mixture combining 60 forward primers for TCR Vbeta segments and 13 reverse primers for TCR Jbeta segments was used. TCRdb holds this immuneACCESS table with in-frame rearrangements only. Some clones are missing; in checked studies, unresolved V genes explain under half, and the rest has no known cause. This sample is represented by about 120,000 clones; around 84% of them were singletons. Of the sample, around 3% is held by the ten largest clones. The sample taken for sequencing was PBMCs. The receptors were gathered from a woman under 40 in good health and CMV-seropositive.

As regards this clone: Germline is not matched at one junction end, which may reflect a read error. The chain recombines TRBV7-9 with TRBJ2-7, with 7 bases matching TRBD1. Germline CDR1 reads SEHNR; CDR2 reads FQNEAQ (reference sequence). The CDR3 sequence is 16 residues long. The CDR3 DNA reads as TGTTCCAGCAGCCCCTGGACAGGTTCCGCGACCTACGAGCAGTACTTC. Protein: CSSSPWTGSATYEQYF.

The chain employs TRBV9 and TRBJ2-5, with 7 bases lining up with TRBD1. V lost 0 bases to trimming and J lost 2 bases; unmatched junction nucleotides: 4. Germline V gives CDR1 SGDLS, CDR2 YYNGEE. This CDR3 is built from 15 residues. This chain's CDR3 is CASSVEGRGQETQYF. For the CDR3, the DNA is TGTGCCAGCAGCGTAGAGGGCAGGGGGCAAGAGACCCAGTACTTC. The full variable domain, with the rest looked up from reference TRBV9 and TRBJ2-5, is DSGVTQTPKHLITATGQRVTLRCSPRSGDLSVYWYQQSLDQGLQFLIQYYNGEERAKGNILERFSAQQFPDLHSELNLSSLELGDSALYFCASSVEGRGQETQYFGPGTRLLVL.

This clone was seen a single time. This chain links TRBV6-1 with TRBJ2-7; the match to TRBD2 covers 8 bases. The germline CDR1 and CDR2 sequences are MNHNS and SASEGT. The length of the CDR3 is 14 residues. With V trimmed by 6 bases and J by 0 bases, 4 bases remained unmatched. CDR3 region: CASSPGGHSYEQYF. As DNA, the CDR3 is TGTGCCAGCAGCCCGGGGGGGCACTCCTACGAGCAGTACTTC.

This clone was counted a few times. The chain combines TRBV14 with TRBJ2-5; no definite D call. Germline CDR1 is SGHDN and CDR2 is FVKESK. V was shortened by 3 bases and J by 1 base, with 6 bases between the two germline ends. The CDR3 contains 13 residues. CDR3 coding DNA: TGTGCCAGCAGCCAGGGCCCCCAAGAGACCCAGTACTTC. As protein: CASSQGPQETQYF.

The rearrangement uses TRBV5-6 and TRBJ1-2; perhaps TRBD1 as D (5 bases). CDR1 is SGHDT, CDR2 YYEEEE, per germline. Trimming stripped 4 bases from V and 4 bases from J, with 23 bases between. This CDR3 spans 17 amino acids. CDR3 DNA: TGTGCCAGCAGCCGGTGGGCCGACAGCGCCAACGTCTATGGCTACACCTTC. Amino acid sequence: CASSRWADSANVYGYTF. The variable domain in full, with the rest retrieved from reference TRBV5-6 and TRBJ1-2, is DAGVTQSPTHLIKTRGQQVTLRCSPKSGHDTVSWYQQALGQGPQFIFQYYEEEERQRGNFPDRFSGHQFPNYSSELNVNALLLGDSALYLCASSRWADSANVYGYTFGSGTRLTVV.